Following are 6 T cell receptor beta chains from one sample sequenced in a study of blood T cell repertoires in COVID-19. Method: immunoSEQ multiplex PCR; TCRdb's copy keeps in-frame clones and lacks some. The data contain 150,000 to 200,000 clones, roughly 80% of them seen just once; the ten biggest clones take up 7% to 9%. The source material was PBMCs or T cells enriched from blood (not recorded which). All receptors come from a man aged 35 to 55 who had recovered from COVID-19.

The J gene is TRBJ2-7, the V gene TRBV10-3; 11 bases line up with TRBD1. The CDR3 loop spans 14 amino acids. V shed 6 bases and J 0 bases; nucleotides not matched to a gene: 1. The V gene's germline CDR1 is ENHRY and CDR2 SYGVKD. This CDR3 is CAIRGTGGSYEQYF. The CDR3 DNA follows: TGTGCCATCAGGGGGACAGGGGGCTCCTACGAGCAGTACTTC.

This chain connects TRBV29-1 to TRBJ2-7; D is undetermined. CDR1 SQVTM and CDR2 ANQGSEA come from the germline V gene. The CDR3 has 14 amino acids. V dropped 3 bases and J dropped 1 base, with 13 bases sitting between them. The CDR3 reads CSVEVRGESYEQYF. CDR3 coding DNA: TGCAGCGTTGAGGTGCGCGGAGAGTCCTACGAGCAGTACTTC.

The sample holds one count of this clone. The genes are TRBV7-6 and TRBJ2-5, with D possibly TRBD2 on 7 matching bases. Germline V gene sequence: CDR1 SGHVS, CDR2 FNYEAQ. V was pared by 5 bases and J by 5 bases, with 21 bases between. The CDR3 extends over 16 amino acids. The DNA for the CDR3 is TGTGCCAGCAGCCAGGGACCTGGGGGGGGGCAGGAGACCCAGTACTTC. Translating it yields CASSQGPGGGQETQYF.

This rearrangement joins TRBV3-1 (or the pseudogene TRBV3-2) to TRBJ1-5, with D hard to call. CDR3 length equals 16 residues. V shed 3 bases and J shed 0 bases, with 12 bases lying between them. The germline V gene encodes CDR1 LGHDT and CDR2 YNNKEL (reference sequence). CDR3 nucleotide sequence: TGTGCCAGCAGCCAGAGCGCGGCAGCTAGCAATCAGCCCCAGCATTTT. Translation gives CASSQSAAASNQPQHF.

The rearrangement uses TRBV5-1 and TRBJ2-7, with TRBD1 as a possible D gene (6 bases). Per germline, CDR1 SGHRS and CDR2 YFSETQ. V was clipped by 0 bases and J by 0 bases, with 13 bases between them. CDR3 length equals 16 residues. CDR3 loop: CASSLGGSGASYEQYF. CDR3 DNA sequence: TGCGCCAGCAGCTTGGGCGGGTCAGGGGCCTCCTACGAGCAGTACTTC.

The chain is built from TRBV12-3 or TRBV12-4 and TRBJ2-1, with D possibly being TRBD1 (5 bases). There are 12 residues in the CDR3. V lost 6 bases and J lost 9, with 12 bases in between. The CDR3 here is CASRSVRGEQFF. The CDR3, as DNA: TGTGCCAGCAGATCGGTTAGGGGTGAGCAGTTCTTC.